The following is a T cell receptor beta chain sequence with its context. Antigen: not known. Sequencing used immunoSEQ multiplex PCR; TCRdb keeps in-frame clones, though not all of them. This table has some 210,000 clones, around nine tenths appearing once. Germline values: CDR1 SGHTA, CDR2 FQGNSA. Trimming cost V 3 bases and J 2 bases, with 8 bases left between them. The CDR3 has 15 amino acids. This record belongs to a study of cytomegalovirus exposure and HLA in healthy donors. Study as a whole: The same platform used for the approximately 670 first-cohort repertoires was also used for the roughly 120 validation repertoires, as a later analysis reported. Points from the study as a whole: According to a subsequent analysis, TCR clusters identified in the first cohort showed a tendency to co-occur across the 100 to 150 validation repertoires. The study labeled fewer than 200 TCR beta chains cytomegalovirus-associated.

Sequenced sample: PBMCs. The receptor was derived from a woman under 30 in good health and CMV-seropositive. V is TRBV7-2 and J is TRBJ2-6; possibly TRBD1 for D (6 bases). The CDR3 region is CASSFGGAGANVLTF. CDR3 in DNA: TGTGCCAGCAGCTTTGGGGGCGCTGGGGCCAACGTCCTGACTTTC.